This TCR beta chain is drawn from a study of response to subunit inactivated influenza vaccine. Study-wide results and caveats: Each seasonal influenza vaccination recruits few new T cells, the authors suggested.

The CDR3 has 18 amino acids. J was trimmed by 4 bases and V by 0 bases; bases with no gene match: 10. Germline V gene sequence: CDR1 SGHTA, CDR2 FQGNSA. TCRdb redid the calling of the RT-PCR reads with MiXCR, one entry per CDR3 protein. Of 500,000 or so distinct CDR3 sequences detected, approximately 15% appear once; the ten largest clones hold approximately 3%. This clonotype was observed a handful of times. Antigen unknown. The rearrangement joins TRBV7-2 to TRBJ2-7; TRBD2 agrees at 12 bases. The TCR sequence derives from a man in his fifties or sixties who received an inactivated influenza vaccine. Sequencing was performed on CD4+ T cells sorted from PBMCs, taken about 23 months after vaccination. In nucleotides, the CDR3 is TGTGCCAGCAGCTTAGCGACTAGCGGGGGCCCTCCCATATACGAGCAGTACTTC. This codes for CASSLATSGGPPIYEQYF.